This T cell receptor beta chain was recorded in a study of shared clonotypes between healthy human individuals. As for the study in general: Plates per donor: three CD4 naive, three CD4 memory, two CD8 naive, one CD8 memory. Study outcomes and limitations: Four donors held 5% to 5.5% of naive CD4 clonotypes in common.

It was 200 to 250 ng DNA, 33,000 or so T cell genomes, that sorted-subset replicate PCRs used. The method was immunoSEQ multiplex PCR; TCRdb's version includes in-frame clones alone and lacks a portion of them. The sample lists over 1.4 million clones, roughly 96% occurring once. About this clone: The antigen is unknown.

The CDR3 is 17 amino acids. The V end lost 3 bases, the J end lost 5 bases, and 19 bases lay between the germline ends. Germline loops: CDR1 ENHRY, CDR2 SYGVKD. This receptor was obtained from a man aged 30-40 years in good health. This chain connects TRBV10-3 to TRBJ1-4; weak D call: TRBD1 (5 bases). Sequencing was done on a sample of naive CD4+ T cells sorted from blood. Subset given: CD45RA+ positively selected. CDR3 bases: TGTGCCATCAGTGAACGGATGTCGCAGGGTGTAAATGAAAAACTGTTTTTT. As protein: CAISERMSQGVNEKLFF.